One T cell receptor (beta chain) is described in this entry. Antigen unknown. Here immunoSEQ multiplex PCR was the method, and the copy in TCRdb shows in-frame clones only, minus some. Of some 220,000 clones listed, 85% to 95% are singletons. V lost 7 bases to trimming and J lost 7 bases; unmatched junction nucleotides: 9. The CDR3 loop spans 14 amino acids. Germline CDR1 is MNHNY and CDR2 is SVGAGI (reference sequence). This sample stems from a study of cytomegalovirus exposure and HLA in healthy donors. Study-level background: A subsequent analysis reported that the roughly 120 validation repertoires were produced on the same platform that had also been used for the 666 first-cohort repertoires.

Study observations and caveats: Listed as cytomegalovirus-associated were 150 or so TCR beta chains. CMV antigen specificity of three CMV-associated chains was confirmed in vitro. Rarity characterized most TCR sequences, yet some public TCRs appeared in many donors.

The rearrangement joins TRBV6-6 to TRBJ1-5, with 8 bases fitting TRBD1. The clonotype comes from a woman between 18 and 29 years old in good health and CMV-seronegative. Sequenced input: PBMCs. The chain's CDR3 is CASTLTGGGQPQHF. The CDR3 DNA follows: TGTGCCAGCACCCTAACAGGGGGAGGACAGCCCCAGCATTTT.